Reported below is one TCR beta chain. Its target antigen remains unknown. No per-base quality is available; no much larger clone lies one base away. These data originate in a study of graft-versus-host responses after intestinal transplantation (dated by TCRdb to the early 2020s). Regarding the complete study: The transplants that recipients received were multivisceral, liver-intestinal, or isolated intestinal. Alloreactive clones were identified by sequencing pre-transplant mixed lymphocyte reaction products and comparing these products with unstimulated pre-transplant donor and recipient T cells. A cohort of about 25 intestinal transplant recipients, including one retransplant, was enrolled, and a few patients lacking pretransplant specimens were excluded. Every recipient was given anti-thymocyte globulin induction, followed by around three years of maintenance tacrolimus and steroids. A peak of at least 4% donor T cells among recipient peripheral blood mononuclear cells was the definition used for donor T cell macrochimerism. Instead of going to the commercial service, samples from a few later patients were sequenced in-house on an Illumina MiSeq and processed with MiXCR. After intestinal transplantation, graft-versus-host and host-versus-graft alloreactive T cell clones in the graft, circulation and bone marrow were tracked using bulk TCR-beta CDR3 sequencing.

Overall results and qualifications from the work: GvH clones turned up in recipient bone marrow, with some appearing earlier in ileal mucosa or blood, a pattern consistent with an intestinal mucosal origin. The conclusions were limited by the relatively low number and heterogeneity of the intestinal transplant patients. Patients with donor T cell macrochimerism had high GvH to HvG T cell clonal ratios in their allografts. Peak levels of circulating GvH clones were associated with declines in HvG clones early after transplant.

In the first month after transplant, blood samples were collected up to 4 times, and after that at least monthly when available. Spanning cysteine to phenylalanine, the CDR3 consists of 18 amino acids. CDR3 DNA only is kept here, 54 bases in frame from base 1. Library preparation used the immunoSEQ multiplex PCR assay. Adaptive Biotechnologies carried out high-throughput TCR-beta CDR3 sequencing of genomic DNA for most patients. Processing in the source paper ran as follows. TCR sequencing data were retrieved from Adaptive's ImmunoSEQ software for 18 patients, whereas a few other patients were processed with MiXCR and VDJtools. CDR3 nucleotide sequences shared by donor and recipient were removed because the origin of these sequences could not be assigned. Alloreactive clones required at least 2-fold expansion over unstimulated cells and minimum CFSE-low frequency of 0.002% (template counts) or 0.001% (read counts). Mappable clones were those detected in sequenced pre-transplant spleen, lymph node, or MLR CFSE-low populations of the donor or recipient. The cumulative frequency of alloreactive clones was calculated as a percentage of all sequences, weighted by copy number. TCRdb limited this immuneACCESS table to in-frame rearrangements with V and J called. A share of clones is missing; checked studies link under half to unresolved V genes, and the rest is unexplained. V, J and clone size derive from that table, while D and trimming were established from the DNA sequence. This sample holds some 2,300 clones; approximately 92% were observed only once. The top ten clonotypes cover around 1.4% of the sample.

Sequencing was performed on PBMCs, taken approximately 20 days after intestinal transplant. This chain joins TRBV7-5 to TRBJ2-3; the table assigns TRBD2, which was not confirmed against the DNA. TRBV7-5 has pseudogene status. The sequence was collected from a human patient who received an intestinal transplant, so some T cells may come from the graft donor. The sequenced DNA: TGTGCCAGAAGCGTACTAGCGGGAGGGCCGGGGCGCACAGATACGCAGTATTTT. Translated, it reads CARSVLAGGPGRTDTQYF.